Here is one TCR beta chain with its context. As yet, its antigen is unknown. This sample is part of a study of blood T cells in healthy people across ages. The wider study: Per two T cells, template switching captured roughly one barcoded beta molecule.

General study points: When set beside aged donors, long-lived donors presented more naive CD4+ cells and higher diversity.

A J-beta primer mix and a sample-barcoded 5' primer were used in a second PCR of roughly 6 to 12 cycles. TCRdb re-called the 5' RACE reads with MiXCR, one entry per CDR3 protein. The repertoire holds about 1,800,000 distinct CDR3 sequences, with roughly 27% as singletons. In each sample, at least 6.5 million PBMCs were isolated. The trim removed 3 bases at V and 5 bases at J, leaving 9 bases unmatched. The CDR3 extends over 16 amino acids. Germline-derived CDR1 and CDR2 are MGHRA and YSYEKL. The specimen sequenced was blood. The receptor comes from a young woman in good health. The rearrangement joins TRBV4-1 to TRBJ2-7; 11 bases map to TRBD1. The CDR3 is CASSQDPGQGGHEQYF. The CDR3 DNA is TGCGCCAGCAGCCAGGACCCGGGACAGGGGGGCCACGAGCAGTACTTC.